In this sample, the clone carrying this T cell receptor beta chain turned up many times. The data derive from a study of T-cell reconstitution after alpha-beta-depleted transplantation in children. Library preparation (for TCRbeta) was performed with unique molecular identifiers. TCRdb re-derived calls from the PCR reads in MiXCR, one entry per CDR3 protein. Among about a million distinct CDR3 sequences listed, about 29% were seen once. Losses at the gene ends were 6 bases for V and 0 bases for J; bases not matched to a gene: 8. This CDR3 has 16 amino acids. Sequencing was performed on PBMCs, mostly from graft donor cells, taken 360 days after TCRalphabeta/CD19-depleted stem cell transplant. The sequence was obtained from a boy less than two years old who had a stem cell transplant for SCID, so the T cells may come from the graft donor. V is TRBV12-3 or TRBV12-4 and J is TRBJ2-1; 7 positions agree with TRBD2. CDR3 in amino acids: CASSSLGGSSYNEQFF. The DNA for the CDR3 is TGTGCCAGCAGCTCGCTGGGAGGGAGCTCCTACAATGAGCAGTTCTTC.